The entry below describes one T cell receptor (beta chain). The data stem from a study of blood T cell repertoires in COVID-19. Study-level background: Acute and convalescent COVID-19 specimens originated in the United States, Italy and Spain. The cDNA or gDNA used as material had been derived from T cells, B-cell-depleted T cells, or PBMCs.

The V gene end was trimmed by 5 bases and the J gene end by 7 bases; junction bases not matched to a gene: 7. Germline lookup yields CDR1 SGHTA and CDR2 FQGNSA. The CDR3 has 14 residues. Authors' processing steps: Estimation of nucleated cell counts relied on the amplification of reference gene primers. Assay used: immunoSEQ multiplex PCR; TCRdb lists only in-frame clones, some missing. The V and J calls and clone size are taken from that table; D and trimming were inferred from the DNA. The data contain roughly 80,000 clones, about 83% of them singletons. The chain recombines TRBV7-2 with TRBJ1-5, with 8 bases identical to TRBD1. This TCR came from a man in his forties or fifties with acute or convalescent COVID-19. Sample: peripheral blood. The CDR3 spells CASSPQGAGQPQHF. In DNA form, the CDR3 reads TGTGCCAGCAGCCCCCAGGGGGCGGGACAGCCCCAGCATTTT.